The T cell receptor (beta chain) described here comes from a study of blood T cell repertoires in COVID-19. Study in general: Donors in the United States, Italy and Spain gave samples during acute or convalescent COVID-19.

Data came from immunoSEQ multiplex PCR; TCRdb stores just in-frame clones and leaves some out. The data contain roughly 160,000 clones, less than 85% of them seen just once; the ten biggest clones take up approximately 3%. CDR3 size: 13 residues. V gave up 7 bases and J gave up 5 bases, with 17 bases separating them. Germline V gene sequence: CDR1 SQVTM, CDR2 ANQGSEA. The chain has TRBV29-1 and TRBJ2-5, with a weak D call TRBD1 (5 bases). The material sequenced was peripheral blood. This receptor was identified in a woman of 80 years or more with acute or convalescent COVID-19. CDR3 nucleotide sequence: TGCAGCGCCCGAACGCAGGGTGAGGAGACCCAGTACTTC. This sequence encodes CSARTQGEETQYF.